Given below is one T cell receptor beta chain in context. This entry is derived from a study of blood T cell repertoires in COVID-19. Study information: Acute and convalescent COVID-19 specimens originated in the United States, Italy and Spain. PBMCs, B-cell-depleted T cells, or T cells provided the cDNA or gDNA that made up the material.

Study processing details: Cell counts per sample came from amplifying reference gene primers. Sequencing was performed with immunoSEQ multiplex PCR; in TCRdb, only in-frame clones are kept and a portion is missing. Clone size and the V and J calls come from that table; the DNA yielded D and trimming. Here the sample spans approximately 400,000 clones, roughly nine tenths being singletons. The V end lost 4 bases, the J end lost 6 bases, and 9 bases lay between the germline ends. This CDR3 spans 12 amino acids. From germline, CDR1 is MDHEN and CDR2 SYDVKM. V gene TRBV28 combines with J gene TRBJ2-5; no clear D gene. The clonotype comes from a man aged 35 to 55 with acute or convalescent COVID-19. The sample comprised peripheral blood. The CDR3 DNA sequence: TGTGCCAGCAGTTCGAACTTAAAGACCCAGTACTTC. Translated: CASSSNLKTQYF. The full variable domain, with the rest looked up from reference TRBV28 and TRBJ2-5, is DVKVTQSSRYLVKRTGEKVFLECVQDMDHENMFWYRQDPGLGLRLIYFSYDVKMKEKGDIPEGYSVSREKKERFSLILESASTNQTSMYLCASSSNLKTQYFGPGTRLLVL.